Presented here are 25 T cell receptor beta chains from one specimen sequenced in a study of identical twins. TCRdb ran MiXCR on the 5' RACE reads and lists one entry per CDR3 protein. The sample carries around 1.7 million distinct CDR3 sequences, around 29% recorded once. Sequenced: cord blood. These receptors were obtained from a newborn girl in good health.

The V and J genes are TRBV6-5 and TRBJ2-7, with D possibly being TRBD2 (5 bases). Germline CDR1 MNHEY, CDR2 SVGAGI. Trimming removed 2 bases from V and 7 bases from J, with 15 bases in between. The CDR3 is 14 amino acids. CDR3 in DNA: TGTGCCAGCAGTTACGAGGGCGACTACAATGAGCAGTACTTC. Its translation: CASSYEGDYNEQYF.

The chain is built from TRBV19 and TRBJ1-2; no clear D. Per germline, CDR1 LNHDA and CDR2 SQIVND (reference sequence). Between the trimmed V and J ends, which lost 4 bases and 7 bases, there was a span of 13 bases. The CDR3 length is 13 residues. The chain's CDR3 is CASSTDGPSGYTF. The CDR3 bases are TGTGCCAGTAGTACCGACGGCCCGAGTGGCTACACCTTC. The complete variable domain, with remaining parts taken from reference TRBV19 and TRBJ1-2, reads DGGITQSPKYLFRKEGQNVTLSCEQNLNHDAMYWYRQDPGQGLRLIYYSQIVNDFQKGDIAEGYSVSREKKESFPLTVTSAQKNPTAFYLCASSTDGPSGYTFGSGTRLTVV.

The genes are TRBV5-1 and TRBJ2-3, with D perhaps TRBD1 (6 bases). The CDR3 totals 15 residues. Per germline, CDR1 SGHRS and CDR2 YFSETQ. Trimming took 6 bases from V and 4 from J, leaving 18 bases between them. As DNA, the CDR3 is TGCGCCAGCACGGGATCCGGGACAAAGTCAGATACGCAGTATTTT. This translates into CASTGSGTKSDTQYF.

The genes are TRBV20-1 and TRBJ1-2, with TRBD1 identical over 8 bases. Germline assignment: CDR1 DFQATT and CDR2 SNEGSKA (reference sequence). This CDR3 has 14 residues. Trimming cost V 4 bases and J 4 bases; bases outside gene matches: 8. CDR3 loop: CSATRQGTGYGYTF. Here the CDR3 DNA reads TGCAGTGCTACGCGACAGGGGACTGGCTATGGCTACACCTTC.

This clonotype was observed at least ten times. V is TRBV4-2 and J is TRBJ2-7; D possibly corresponds to TRBD1 (6 bases). Germline CDR1 and CDR2: LGHNA and YNFKEQ. CDR3 size: 14 residues. Trimming cost V 0 bases and J 0 bases, with 6 bases left between them. Here the CDR3 reads CASSQEGHSYEQYF. The CDR3 DNA reads TGTGCCAGCAGCCAAGAGGGACACTCCTACGAGCAGTACTTC.

In its sample, this clonotype was seen a few times. The genes are TRBV7-2 and TRBJ2-7; 7 bases agree with TRBD2. The trim removed 2 bases at V and 0 bases at J, leaving 7 bases unmatched. CDR1 is SGHTA and CDR2 is FQGNSA in the germline V gene. The CDR3 extends over 16 amino acids. CDR3 bases: TGTGCCAGCAGCTTATCTTACCTAGCGGCCTCCTACGAGCAGTACTTC. Its translation is CASSLSYLAASYEQYF.

As to this clonotype: Mismatch with germline at one junction end may stem from a read error. This chain joins TRBV4-1 and TRBJ2-7, with D unclear. This CDR3 region has 15 residues. Germline V gives CDR1 MGHRA, CDR2 YSYEKL. CDR3 nucleotide sequence: TGCGCTAGCAGCCAAGATAGTAGAAGCTCCTACGAGCAGTACTTC. This codes for CASSQDSRSSYEQYF.

In nucleotides, the CDR3 is TGCGCCAGCAGCTTCTCCCCAGGAACAACTAATGAAAAACTGTTTTTT. This translates into CASSFSPGTTNEKLFF. This chain connects TRBV5-1 to TRBJ1-4; D gene ambiguous. Germline loops: CDR1 SGHRS, CDR2 YFSETQ. The CDR3 contains 16 residues. With 2 bases removed from V and 0 bases from J, the gap between germline ends came to 11 bases. Drawing the rest from reference TRBV5-1 and TRBJ1-4, the complete variable domain is KAGVTQTPRYLIKTRGQQVTLSCSPISGHRSVSWYQQTPGQGLQFLFEYFSETQRNKGNFPGRFSGRQFSNSRSEMNVSTLELGDSALYLCASSFSPGTTNEKLFFGSGTQLSVL.

The genes are TRBV7-2 and TRBJ2-6; D is unresolved. V was shortened by 1 base and J by 0 bases, with 13 bases between the two germline ends. This CDR3 comprises 18 residues. CDR1 is SGHTA, CDR2 FQGNSA, per germline. The CDR3 nucleotides read TGTGCCAGCAGCTTAGTGATTCTCGCGGACTCTGGGGCCAACGTCCTGACTTTC. It translates to CASSLVILADSGANVLTF.

A few counts support this clonotype. CDR3 protein: CASSSPHARDSQETQYF. The CDR3 DNA reads TGTGCCAGCAGTTCGCCACATGCCCGGGACAGCCAAGAGACCCAGTACTTC. The chain employs TRBV28 and TRBJ2-5; 7 nucleotides match TRBD1. Germline assignment: CDR1 MDHEN and CDR2 SYDVKM. This CDR3 is built from 17 residues. Trimming took 4 bases from V and 1 from J; bases not matched to a gene: 12.

The chain employs TRBV20-1 and TRBJ1-6; tentative D call: TRBD1 (5 bases). This CDR3 region has 15 residues. Trimming cost V 3 bases and J 3 bases, with 12 bases left between them. CDR1 and CDR2 from the germline V gene are DFQATT and SNEGSKA (reference sequence). CDR3 sequence reads: CSASRGADYNSPLHF. The CDR3, as DNA: TGCAGTGCTAGCCGGGGCGCGGACTATAATTCACCCCTCCACTTT.

The chain recombines TRBV11-2 with TRBJ2-1; tentatively, D is TRBD2 (7 bases). This CDR3 contains 18 residues. The germline V and J ends were trimmed by 5 bases and 0 bases, with 20 bases remaining between them. Germline values: CDR1 SGHAT, CDR2 FQNNGV. As DNA, the CDR3 is TGTGCCAGCAGCCCGGTCGCCCGGGGGGCTAGCTCCTACAATGAGCAGTTCTTC. This encodes CASSPVARGASSYNEQFF.

The table lists this clonotype with a few counts. This rearrangement joins TRBV5-1 to TRBJ2-7; no firm D call. The CDR3 contains 14 residues. Per germline, CDR1 SGHRS and CDR2 YFSETQ. V was trimmed by 1 base and J by 2 bases, leaving 10 bases between them. The CDR3 DNA sequence: TGCGCCAGCAGCTTGACTACTCCTGCCTACGAGCAGTACTTC. Its translation is CASSLTTPAYEQYF.

The chain is built from TRBV15 and TRBJ1-1; tentatively, D is TRBD1 (5 bases). With 2 bases removed from V and 3 bases from J, the gap between germline ends came to 16 bases. Germline lookup yields CDR1 LNHNV and CDR2 YYDKDF (reference sequence). CDR3 length: 16 amino acids. The CDR3 DNA reads TGTGCCACCAGCAGACAGGGAAGGGGATACTACACTGAAGCTTTCTTT. This translates into CATSRQGRGYYTEAFF. Based on the CDR3 plus reference TRBV15 and TRBJ1-1, the full variable domain is DAMVIQNPRYQVTQFGKPVTLSCSQTLNHNVMYWYQQKSSQAPKLLFHYYDKDFNNEADTPDNFQSRRPNTSFCFLDIRSPGLGDTAMYLCATSRQGRGYYTEAFFGQGTRLTVV.

The gene calls are TRBV29-1 and TRBJ1-1, with D maybe TRBD1 (5 bases). V was shortened by 7 bases and J by 0 bases, with 12 bases between the two germline ends. CDR1 and CDR2 from the germline V gene are SQVTM and ANQGSEA. The CDR3 has 13 amino acids. The CDR3 loop is CSALRGMNTEAFF. The CDR3 nucleotides read TGCAGCGCGCTTCGGGGCATGAACACTGAAGCTTTCTTT.

This clonotype was found a few times. The chain uses TRBV4-2 and TRBJ1-4; 8 bases are shared with TRBD1. V was pared by 4 bases and J by 3 bases, with 4 bases of the junction left unmatched. The CDR3 spans 15 residues. Germline V CDR1 and CDR2: LGHNA, YNFKEQ. The CDR3 spells CASSRGQGPNEKLFF. The CDR3 DNA reads as TGTGCCAGCAGCCGAGGACAGGGCCCTAATGAAAAACTGTTTTTT.

This clonotype was observed a handful of times. The chain recombines TRBV6-6 with TRBJ2-7; TRBD1 aligns across 8 bases. Germline V gives CDR1 MNHNY, CDR2 SVGAGI (reference sequence). The ends lost 11 bases at V and 4 bases at J; junction bases unmatched: 10. The CDR3 totals 13 residues. The DNA of the CDR3 is TGTGCCGGGTCCGACAGGGGACGATACGAGCAGTACTTC. It encodes CAGSDRGRYEQYF.

V is TRBV12-3 or TRBV12-4 and J is TRBJ2-3; 8 positions agree with TRBD2. This CDR3 region has 14 residues. Germline trimming cut 1 base from V and 9 bases from J; bases unmatched to any gene: 6. CDR3 loop: CASSLGRGGLTQYF. CDR3 coding DNA: TGTGCCAGCAGTTTAGGTCGGGGGGGCCTCACGCAGTATTTT.

This clonotype was counted a few times. This chain connects TRBV5-1 to TRBJ1-6; no reliable D call. V was pared by 0 bases and J by 7 bases, with 8 bases between. The germline V gene has CDR1 SGHRS and CDR2 YFSETQ. The CDR3 is made up of 14 amino acids. CDR3 nucleotides: TGCGCCAGCAGCTTGGGGGAGCCCAATTCACCCCTCCACTTT. Encoded protein: CASSLGEPNSPLHF.

This clonotype has a handful of counts. The chain joins TRBV25-1 to TRBJ1-1, with D perhaps matching TRBD1 (6 bases). In germline, CDR1 is MGHDK, CDR2 SYGVNS. The CDR3 totals 14 residues. With 6 bases removed from V and 3 bases from J, the gap between germline ends came to 14 bases. The CDR3 loop reads CASSAKGQYTEAFF. Written as DNA, the CDR3 is TGTGCCAGCAGCGCAAAAGGACAGTACACTGAAGCTTTCTTT. Together with reference TRBV25-1 and TRBJ1-1, the CDR3 gives the full variable domain: EADIYQTPRYLVIGTGKKITLECSQTMGHDKMYWYQQDPGMELHLIHYSYGVNSTEKGDLSSESTVSRIRTEHFPLTLESARPSHTSQYLCASSAKGQYTEAFFGQGTRLTVV.

This clonotype has a handful of counts. The gene calls are TRBV6-1 and TRBJ2-5, with D tentatively TRBD1 (6 bases). Germline V lookup: CDR1 MNHNS, CDR2 SASEGT. The ends were cut back, 2 bases at V and 0 bases at J, with 10 bases in the middle. The CDR3 sequence is 15 residues long. CDR3 bases: TGTGCCAGCAGTGAAAGAGACAGGTACCAAGAGACCCAGTACTTC. Its translation: CASSERDRYQETQYF.

This chain connects TRBV7-9 to TRBJ2-2, with 9 bases matching TRBD2. V lost 6 bases and J lost 3; bases outside the gene matches: 5. There are 15 residues in the CDR3. Per the germline V gene, CDR1 is SEHNR and CDR2 is FQNEAQ (reference sequence). The CDR3 is CASSRTSVYTGELFF. DNA of the CDR3: TGTGCCAGCAGTCGGACTAGCGTGTACACCGGGGAGCTGTTTTTT.

The chain uses TRBV5-1 and TRBJ2-1; 11 nucleotides line up with TRBD2. Germline CDR1 SGHRS, CDR2 YFSETQ. The CDR3 spans 16 residues. V lost 0 bases and J lost 5; bases outside the gene matches: 4. The DNA for the CDR3 is TGCGCCAGCAGCTTGGGGATTAGCGGGGGGGACAATGAGCAGTTCTTC. Protein product: CASSLGISGGDNEQFF.

The rearrangement uses TRBV20-1 and TRBJ2-5; 8 bases map to TRBD1. The CDR3 length is 11 residues. Germline CDR1 reads DFQATT; CDR2 reads SNEGSKA (reference sequence). The J segment lost 5 bases and the V segment lost 7 bases, leaving 3 bases of the junction unmatched. The CDR3 DNA sequence: TGCAGTGACAGGGGGTGGGAGACCCAGTACTTC. Translated: CSDRGWETQYF.

In its sample, this clonotype was seen a few times. V is TRBV28 and J is TRBJ1-2; the match to TRBD1 covers 8 bases. V was clipped by 3 bases and J by 8 bases; unmatched bases: 5. There are 13 residues in the CDR3. Looked up from germline, CDR1 is MDHEN and CDR2 is SYDVKM. Here the CDR3 reads CASSFEDRDGYTF. The CDR3 DNA reads as TGTGCCAGCAGTTTTGAGGACAGGGACGGCTACACCTTC.